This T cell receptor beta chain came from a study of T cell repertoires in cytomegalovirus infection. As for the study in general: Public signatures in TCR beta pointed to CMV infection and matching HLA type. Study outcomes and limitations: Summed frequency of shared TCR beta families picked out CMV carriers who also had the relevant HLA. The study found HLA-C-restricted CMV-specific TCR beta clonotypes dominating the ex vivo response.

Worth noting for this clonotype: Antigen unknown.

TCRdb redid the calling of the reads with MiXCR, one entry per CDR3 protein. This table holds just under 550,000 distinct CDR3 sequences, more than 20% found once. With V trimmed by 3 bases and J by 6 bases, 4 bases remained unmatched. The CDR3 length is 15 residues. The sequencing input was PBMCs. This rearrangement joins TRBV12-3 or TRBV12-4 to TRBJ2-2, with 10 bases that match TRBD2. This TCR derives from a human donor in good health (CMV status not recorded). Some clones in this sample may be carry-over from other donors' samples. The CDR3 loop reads CASSLSSGRAGELFF. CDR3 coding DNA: TGTGCCAGCAGTTTGTCTAGCGGGAGAGCCGGGGAGCTGTTTTTT.